The sequence of this TCR beta chain was determined in a study of early T cells in non-severe SARS-CoV-2 infection. Study summary: The input, bulk RNA from unsorted whole blood, was sequenced, and chains were unpaired.

Individual cDNA molecules each received unique molecular identifiers attached to them. Each CDR3 protein gets one entry after TCRdb re-called the 5' RACE reads with MiXCR. The sample has more than 55,000 distinct CDR3 sequences; around 9.3% are singletons. Study outcomes and limitations: A preference for anti-spike CD8 responses marked VDJdb matching, which missed private and CD4 specificities.

CDR1 is SQVTM, CDR2 ANQGSEA, per germline. This CDR3 contains 14 residues. V dropped 8 bases and J dropped 3; count of bases not matched to a gene: 8. On this clonotype: Its cognate antigen is unknown.

This TCR was recovered from an adult who was a healthcare worker with PCR-confirmed SARS-CoV-2 infection or an uninfected control (not recorded which). The chain uses TRBV29-1 and TRBJ1-1, with TRBD1 matching 11 bases. Material for sequencing was whole blood. CDR3 DNA: TGCAGCACTTGGACAGGGGGCGATTACACTGAAGCTTTCTTT. Encoded protein: CSTWTGGDYTEAFF. Full variable domain (rest looked up from reference TRBV29-1 and TRBJ1-1): SAVISQKPSRDICQRGTSLTIQCQVDSQVTMMFWYRQQPGQSLTLIATANQGSEATYESGFVIDKFPISRPNLTFSTLTVSNMSPEDSSIYLCSTWTGGDYTEAFFGQGTRLTVV.